This T cell receptor beta chain was recovered during a study of response to subunit inactivated influenza vaccine. The study's findings and limits: It was the authors' suggestion that each seasonal influenza vaccination recruits few new T cells.

MiXCR, run by TCRdb on the RT-PCR reads, gives a single entry per CDR3 protein. The sample has about 240,000 distinct CDR3 sequences, 12% seen once. This CDR3 has 17 residues. Per germline, CDR1 SGHRS and CDR2 YFSETQ. Trimming at V came to 4 bases and at J to 6 bases, leaving 14 bases not matched to a gene. This clonotype was seen repeatedly, ten times or more. The target antigen is unknown. This TCR derives from a man aged 50 or older who received an inactivated influenza vaccine. The starting material was non-naive T cells sorted from PBMCs, obtained less than 15 days before vaccination. The rearrangement uses TRBV5-1 and TRBJ2-1; 9 bases match TRBD1. As DNA, the CDR3 is TGCGCCAGCAGCCCAACTCCTTCTGGGACAGGGTCCAATGAGCAGTTCTTC. Translating it yields CASSPTPSGTGSNEQFF.